Below, 20 T cell receptor beta chains from the same sample are listed, as sequenced in a study of blood T cell repertoires in COVID-19. Profiling relied on immunoSEQ multiplex PCR, and the TCRdb table lists in-frame clones only, not all of them. The sample includes about 75,000 clones, less than 85% of them seen just once. Specimen: peripheral blood. These receptor sequences come from a woman older than 75 with active or convalescent COVID-19.

The count of this clone is one. The J gene is TRBJ2-2, the V gene TRBV7-2; D gene unclear. This CDR3 is built from 13 residues. Germline CDR1 is SGHTA and CDR2 is FQGNSA. V was clipped by 2 bases and J by 6 bases, with 7 bases between them. The CDR3 DNA reads as TGTGCCAGCAGCTTAATGGGCCCCGGGGAGCTGTTTTTT. It specifies CASSLMGPGELFF.

The V gene is TRBV6-5, the J gene TRBJ1-2, with TRBD1 identical over 7 bases. CDR3 length equals 12 residues. V shed 6 bases, J shed 4 bases, and the junction held 2 bases outside the gene matches. From germline, CDR1 is MNHEY and CDR2 SVGAGI. CDR3 coding DNA: TGTGCCAGCAGAGACAGGGTCTATGGCTACACCTTC. This gives the protein CASRDRVYGYTF.

The V call is TRBV30, the J call TRBJ2-1, with no clear D. The CDR3 spans 19 residues. Trimming took off 0 bases at V and 0 bases at J, with 21 bases between the two ends. Germline V gene data show CDR1 as GTSNPN and CDR2 as SVGIG (reference sequence). This CDR3 reads CAWSVYLERTPSSYNEQFF. For the CDR3, the DNA is TGTGCCTGGAGTGTATACTTAGAGCGCACCCCAAGCTCCTACAATGAGCAGTTCTTC.

This chain uses TRBV9 with TRBJ1-1, with a tentative D call TRBD1 (6 bases). Germline CDR1 and CDR2: SGDLS and YYNGEE. V shed 4 bases and J shed 0 bases, with 13 bases lying between them. This CDR3 has 15 residues. The CDR3 nucleotides read TGTGCCAGCAGCAGGGGGAGAACAATGAACACTGAAGCTTTCTTT. It codes for CASSRGRTMNTEAFF.

V usage is TRBV27 and J usage is TRBJ1-6; 7 nucleotides align to TRBD1. The germline CDR1 and CDR2 sequences are MNHEY and SMNVEV (reference sequence). With V trimmed by 5 bases and J by 0 bases, 7 bases remained unmatched. The CDR3 runs to 17 residues. CDR3 bases: TGTGCCAGCAGTCCGTCGACAGGGAGCTCCTATAATTCACCCCTCCACTTT. Its protein is CASSPSTGSSYNSPLHF.

In its sample, this clone was seen a few times. The chain has TRBV6-5 and TRBJ1-5; 8 bases line up with TRBD1. CDR1 is MNHEY, CDR2 SVGAGI, per germline. J gave up 5 bases and V 6 bases, and 9 bases lay outside the gene matches. The CDR3 runs 15 residues. Here the CDR3 reads CASSRGDRGDQPQHF. The CDR3 DNA sequence: TGTGCCAGCAGCCGGGGTGACAGGGGAGATCAGCCCCAGCATTTT.

This rearrangement joins TRBV7-2 to TRBJ2-3, with 8 bases that match TRBD2. Germline CDR1 and CDR2: SGHTA and FQGNSA. The CDR3 is made up of 14 amino acids. The V segment lost 5 bases and the J segment 3 bases; nucleotides outside the gene matches: 4. CDR3 residues: CASSLRGRTDTQYF. As DNA, the CDR3 is TGTGCCAGCAGCCTCCGCGGGAGGACAGATACGCAGTATTTT.

This clone was seen once. The V call is TRBV11-2, the J call TRBJ2-5; D possibly corresponds to TRBD2 (6 bases). This CDR3 has 14 amino acids. The germline V gene encodes CDR1 SGHAT and CDR2 FQNNGV. V lost 6 bases, J lost 5 bases, and 16 bases lay in between. CDR3 DNA sequence: TGTGCCAGCAGAACGCGCGGGATCGGGGAGACCCAGTACTTC. This translates into CASRTRGIGETQYF.

This rearrangement joins TRBV6-5 to TRBJ1-5; D might be TRBD1 (5 bases). The CDR3 totals 14 residues. Germline CDR1 reads MNHEY; CDR2 reads SVGAGI. The V and J ends lost 7 bases and 6 bases respectively, with 16 bases between them. CDR3 bases: TGTGCCAGCATCACGCGGCAGGGCGGTCAGCCCCAGCATTTT. This encodes CASITRQGGQPQHF.

This chain uses TRBV4-1 with TRBJ1-5; TRBD1 agrees at 8 bases. Germline CDR1 is MGHRA and CDR2 is YSYEKL. There are 16 residues in the CDR3. Unmatched junction bases numbered 8, after V lost 3 bases and J lost 4 bases. Written as DNA, the CDR3 is TGCGCCAGCAGCCACCTCGGGACAGGCGAGAATCAGCCCCAGCATTTT. Its translation is CASSHLGTGENQPQHF.

The V gene is TRBV5-6, the J gene TRBJ2-7, with D unresolved. The CDR3 consists of 15 residues. Germline loops: CDR1 SGHDT, CDR2 YYEEEE. The germline V and J ends were trimmed by 2 bases and 5 bases, with 17 bases remaining between them. The CDR3 sequence: CASSFGPQLVNEQYF. CDR3 sequence (DNA): TGTGCCAGCAGCTTTGGCCCGCAATTGGTCAACGAGCAGTACTTC. Using reference TRBV5-6 and TRBJ2-7 for the parts outside the CDR3, the full variable domain is DAGVTQSPTHLIKTRGQQVTLRCSPKSGHDTVSWYQQALGQGPQFIFQYYEEEERQRGNFPDRFSGHQFPNYSSELNVNALLLGDSALYLCASSFGPQLVNEQYFGPGTRLTVT.

The CDR3 nucleotides read TGTGCCAGCAGCCCCAGGCTGGGAGGGGCTAACGAGCAGTACTTC. Amino acids: CASSPRLGGANEQYF. This chain joins TRBV14 and TRBJ2-7, with 7 bases lining up with TRBD2. This CDR3 has 15 amino acids. The V gene's germline CDR1 is SGHDN and CDR2 FVKESK. Unmatched junction bases numbered 11, after V lost 4 bases and J lost 5 bases.

This clone has only one observation. The chain uses TRBV18 and TRBJ2-7; D uncertain. This CDR3 contains 11 residues. Germline CDR1 reads KGHSH; CDR2 reads LQKENI. Trimming pared 5 bases from V and 4 bases from J, leaving 6 bases between. For the CDR3, the DNA is TGTGCCAGCTCATCAGGTTACGAGCAGTACTTC. It yields the protein CASSSGYEQYF.

This clone occurred once. The rearrangement links TRBV4-2 to TRBJ2-5, with D maybe TRBD2 (6 bases). This CDR3 has 16 amino acids. V lost 1 base and J 0 bases, leaving 12 bases between the germline ends. Germline-derived CDR1 and CDR2 are LGHNA and YNFKEQ. CDR3 in amino acids: CASSQAARGYQETQYF. Written as DNA, the CDR3 is TGTGCCAGCAGCCAAGCGGCGCGGGGCTACCAAGAGACCCAGTACTTC.

V and J are TRBV3-1 (or the pseudogene TRBV3-2) and TRBJ1-5; D may be TRBD1 (5 bases). The CDR3 contains 15 residues. From germline, CDR1 is LGHDT and CDR2 YNNKEL (reference sequence). V lost 0 bases and J 7 bases, leaving 13 bases between the germline ends. The CDR3 protein is CASSQEGDWRQPQHF. DNA for the CDR3: TGTGCCAGCAGCCAAGAGGGGGACTGGCGGCAGCCCCAGCATTTT.

In DNA form, the CDR3 reads TGTGCCAGCAGCCAAGTCACTGGCGAGCAGTACTTC. The encoded protein is CASSQVTGEQYF. The rearrangement uses TRBV3-1 (or the pseudogene TRBV3-2) and TRBJ2-7; no definite D call. The CDR3 has 12 residues. CDR1 and CDR2 (germline): LGHDT, YNNKEL (reference sequence). Between the trimmed V and J ends, which lost 1 base and 6 bases, there was a span of 7 bases.

In nucleotides, the CDR3 is TGCAGCGTTGAAGGACACTTTACGTTCCAGGGGCGGGAGACCCAGTACTTC. Its protein is CSVEGHFTFQGRETQYF. The chain employs TRBV29-1 and TRBJ2-5; weak D call: TRBD1 (6 bases). V dropped 1 base and J dropped 5 bases, with 23 bases sitting between them. This CDR3 spans 17 amino acids. Germline CDR1 SQVTM, CDR2 ANQGSEA.

This clone was seen only once. The genes are TRBV5-6 and TRBJ2-7; perhaps TRBD1 as D (5 bases). V was trimmed by 0 bases and J by 6 bases, leaving 16 bases between them. The germline CDR1 and CDR2 sequences are SGHDT and YYEEEE. CDR3 size: 15 residues. The DNA for the CDR3 is TGTGCCAGCAGCTTGGGGGCCAGGGCAATCCTCGAGCAGTACTTC. This gives the protein CASSLGARAILEQYF.

The rearrangement uses TRBV6-6 and TRBJ1-2; D is unresolved. CDR1 is MNHNY and CDR2 is SVGAGI in the germline V gene (reference sequence). The V end was cut by 8 bases, the J end by 5 bases, with 9 bases between. The CDR3 sequence is 11 residues long. CDR3 DNA: TGTGCCAGCGAGCAAGAATATGGCTACACCTTC. Its translation: CASEQEYGYTF.

For the CDR3, the DNA is TGCGCCAGCAGCTTGGTAGGAGGCTTCATGTCGTTTGGGGCCAACGTCCTGACTTTC. Amino acid sequence: CASSLVGGFMSFGANVLTF. The chain combines TRBV5-1 with TRBJ2-6; D is possibly TRBD2 (5 bases). Germline CDR1 reads SGHRS; CDR2 reads YFSETQ. The CDR3 contains 19 residues. Trimming stripped 0 bases from V and 3 bases from J, with 19 bases between. The full variable domain, its missing parts supplied by reference TRBV5-1 and TRBJ2-6, is KAGVTQTPRYLIKTRGQQVTLSCSPISGHRSVSWYQQTPGQGLQFLFEYFSETQRNKGNFPGRFSGRQFSNSRSEMNVSTLELGDSALYLCASSLVGGFMSFGANVLTFGAGSRLTVL.